Below are 32 T cell receptor beta chains sequenced from a single sample in a study of cytomegalovirus exposure and HLA in healthy donors. The primer mix had 60 Vbeta and 13 Jbeta primers. Profiling relied on immunoSEQ multiplex PCR, and the TCRdb table lists in-frame clones only, not all of them. The sample has tens of thousands of clones, 75% to 85% seen once. Material for sequencing was PBMCs. All receptors derive from a man in his forties or fifties in good health and CMV-seropositive.

The J gene is TRBJ2-7, the V gene TRBV11-2; 10 nucleotides align to TRBD1. Germline V gene lookup returns CDR1 SGHAT and CDR2 FQNNGV. The J segment lost 5 bases and the V segment lost 0 bases, leaving 10 bases of the junction unmatched. CDR3 length: 17 residues. The chain's CDR3 is CASSLEGRRTGGHEQYF. CDR3 coding DNA: TGTGCCAGCAGCTTAGAAGGGAGGAGGACAGGGGGACACGAGCAGTACTTC.

V is TRBV2 and J is TRBJ1-5; 10 bases line up with TRBD1. Germline trimming cut 6 bases from V and 6 bases from J; bases unmatched to any gene: 5. The CDR3 loop spans 14 amino acids. Per the germline V gene, CDR1 is SNHLY and CDR2 is FYNNEI. The CDR3 here is CASRAGQGGQPQHF. CDR3 bases: TGTGCCAGCAGAGCCGGACAGGGGGGTCAGCCCCAGCATTTT.

The DNA for the CDR3 is TGTGCCAGCAGCTCTTACCTGGGAGAAGGAGAGACCCAGTACTTC. Protein product: CASSSYLGEGETQYF. The gene calls are TRBV5-6 and TRBJ2-5; perhaps TRBD2 as D (5 bases). Germline CDR1 is SGHDT and CDR2 is YYEEEE. The length of the CDR3 is 15 residues. V was cut by 3 bases and J by 4 bases, with 16 bases left in between. Full variable domain (missing parts from reference TRBV5-6 and TRBJ2-5): DAGVTQSPTHLIKTRGQQVTLRCSPKSGHDTVSWYQQALGQGPQFIFQYYEEEERQRGNFPDRFSGHQFPNYSSELNVNALLLGDSALYLCASSSYLGEGETQYFGPGTRLLVL.

The genes are TRBV7-3 and TRBJ2-2; 8 nucleotides align to TRBD1. The CDR3 covers 15 residues. V was pared by 6 bases and J by 2 bases, with 5 bases of the junction left unmatched. Germline loops: CDR1 SGHTA, CDR2 FQGTGA. The CDR3, as DNA: TGTGCCAGCAGAATAGGACAGGGAAACACCGGGGAGCTGTTTTTT. It specifies CASRIGQGNTGELFF.

V and J are TRBV6-5 and TRBJ2-7, with D perhaps matching TRBD1 (8 bases). Germline CDR1 MNHEY, CDR2 SVGAGI. V shed 5 bases and J shed 4 bases, with 18 bases lying between them. This CDR3 contains 15 residues. The CDR3 DNA reads as TGTGCCAGCAGTAAAGACAGGGGAGGGGTTTACGAGCAGTACTTC. Its translation is CASSKDRGGVYEQYF.

With regard to this clone: In the same sample, other DNA sequences code for this CDR3. The V and J genes are TRBV30 and TRBJ1-5; D ambiguous. The CDR3 contains 13 residues. V was shortened by 5 bases and J by 6 bases, with 14 bases between the two germline ends. The germline CDR1 and CDR2 sequences are GTSNPN and SVGIG (reference sequence). The CDR3 nucleotides are TGTGCCTGGGGACCGGGGTATCGTCAGCCCCAGCATTTT. Translated, it gives CAWGPGYRQPQHF. Variable domain in full (rest from reference TRBV30 and TRBJ1-5): SQTIHQWPATLVQPVGSPLSLECTVEGTSNPNLYWYRQAAGRGLQLLFYSVGIGQISSEVPQNLSASRPQDRQFILSSKKLLLSDSGFYLCAWGPGYRQPQHFGDGTRLSIL.

This clone came up a few times. A junction boundary mismatches the germline segment, possibly from a read error. This sequence joins TRBV4-1 and TRBJ2-7; D is uncertain. This CDR3 is built from 16 residues. CDR1 is MGHRA, CDR2 YSYEKL, per germline. The CDR3 here is CASSQEAGKGYSQQCF. The CDR3 nucleotides are TGCGCCAGCAGCCAAGAAGCAGGAAAAGGCTACTCCCAGCAGTGCTTC.

V is TRBV7-2 and J is TRBJ1-5; no definite D call. V lost 5 bases, J lost 3 bases, and 8 bases lay in between. Germline V lookup: CDR1 SGHTA, CDR2 FQGNSA. The CDR3 has 13 residues. The CDR3 sequence is CASSIGVNQPQHF. The CDR3 DNA reads TGTGCCAGCAGCATCGGGGTCAATCAGCCCCAGCATTTT.

The CDR3 region is CASSAQGADTDTQYF. CDR3 DNA: TGTGCCAGCAGTGCACAGGGGGCCGACACAGATACGCAGTATTTT. This chain uses TRBV2 with TRBJ2-3; 9 nucleotides align to TRBD1. V lost 4 bases to trimming and J lost 2 bases; unmatched junction nucleotides: 4. CDR1 SNHLY and CDR2 FYNNEI come from the germline V gene. The CDR3 consists of 15 residues.

The genes are TRBV27 and TRBJ1-1; D remains ambiguous. V lost 6 bases and J lost 0, with 17 bases in between. CDR1 is MNHEY and CDR2 is SMNVEV in the germline V gene (reference sequence). The CDR3 sequence is 16 residues long. Here the CDR3 reads CASRPTTSFMNTEAFF. The CDR3, as DNA: TGTGCCAGCAGGCCGACTACGAGCTTTATGAACACTGAAGCTTTCTTT.

The V and J genes are TRBV18 and TRBJ1-1; no definite D call. The germline gives CDR1 KGHSH, CDR2 LQKENI. V lost 2 bases, J lost 4 bases, and 11 bases lay in between. The CDR3 extends over 14 amino acids. The CDR3 region has the DNA TGTGCCAGCTCACCAGGCAGGCAGTCCACTGAAGCTTTCTTT. It yields the protein CASSPGRQSTEAFF.

J is TRBJ2-3 and V is TRBV2; 10 nucleotides agree with TRBD2. Looked up from germline, CDR1 is SNHLY and CDR2 is FYNNEI. V shed 7 bases, J shed 4 bases, and the junction held 23 bases outside the gene matches. This CDR3 has 20 residues. In DNA form, the CDR3 reads TGTGCCAGCACCTTAACCGACCGGACTAGCGGAGCCCTTACCGCAGATACGCAGTATTTT. Protein product: CASTLTDRTSGALTADTQYF.

The genes are TRBV4-1 and TRBJ2-5; 7 nucleotides align to TRBD1. The germline V gene has CDR1 MGHRA and CDR2 YSYEKL. CDR3 size: 14 residues. J gave up 2 bases and V 2 bases, and 2 bases lay outside the gene matches. In DNA form, the CDR3 reads TGCGCCAGCAGCCAACGGGACAGACAAGAGACCCAGTACTTC. Translating gives CASSQRDRQETQYF.

V gene TRBV18 combines with J gene TRBJ1-5; TRBD1 agrees at 7 bases. The V segment lost 2 bases and the J segment 7 bases; nucleotides outside the gene matches: 8. Looked up from germline, CDR1 is KGHSH and CDR2 is LQKENI. The CDR3 has 15 residues. CDR3 in amino acids: CASSPSYTGDQPQHF. CDR3 DNA sequence: TGTGCCAGCTCACCAAGCTATACAGGGGACCAGCCCCAGCATTTT.

The chain joins TRBV7-2 to TRBJ1-2; possibly TRBD1 for D (5 bases). There are 16 residues in the CDR3. V shed 7 bases and J shed 7 bases, with 25 bases lying between them. The germline CDR1 and CDR2 sequences are SGHTA and FQGNSA. The CDR3 coding sequence is TGTGCCAGCACCCTACTCTCCCCCGGGGGTCCTAGTGGCTACACCTTC. Amino acids: CASTLLSPGGPSGYTF. Filled out from reference TRBV7-2 and TRBJ1-2, the complete variable domain reads GAGVSQSPSNKVTEKGKDVELRCDPISGHTALYWYRQSLGQGLEFLIYFQGNSAPDKSGLPSDRFSAERTGGSVSTLTIQRTQQEDSAVYLCASTLLSPGGPSGYTFGSGTRLTVV.

The chain combines TRBV14 with TRBJ2-5; 7 bases line up with TRBD1. The J call could be wrong; TRBJ2-7 is a better fit for the DNA end. The CDR3 runs to 14 residues. In germline, CDR1 is SGHDN, CDR2 FVKESK. Here the CDR3 reads CASSRWDRPYEQYF. The DNA for the CDR3 is TGTGCCAGCAGCCGCTGGGACAGACCCTACGAGCAGTACTTC.

This clone was counted between two and nine times. CDR3 sequence reads: CASSYSFTGELFF. For the CDR3, the DNA is TGTGCCAGCAGTTACTCCTTCACCGGGGAGCTGTTTTTT. The chain is built from TRBV6-6 and TRBJ2-2; the D is unclear. The CDR3 is made up of 13 amino acids. Germline V gives CDR1 MNHNY, CDR2 SVGAGI (reference sequence). V lost 0 bases to trimming and J lost 4 bases, with 3 bases between them.

The gene calls are TRBV13 and TRBJ2-7, with 9 positions matching TRBD2. V gave up 3 bases and J gave up 4 bases; unmatched junction bases: 4. This CDR3 spans 14 amino acids. Germline V gene data show CDR1 as PRHDT and CDR2 as FYEKMQ (reference sequence). CDR3 DNA sequence: TGTGCCAGCAGCTTGCGGGGGGGAGTATACGAGCAGTACTTC. Its protein is CASSLRGGVYEQYF.

The chain couples TRBV5-4 to TRBJ2-7; the match to TRBD1 covers 8 bases. The CDR3 consists of 15 residues. With V trimmed by 0 bases and J by 3 bases, 5 bases remained unmatched. Germline V gene lookup returns CDR1 SGHNT and CDR2 YYREEE (reference sequence). This CDR3 is CASSLGGTGGYEQYF. In nucleotides, the CDR3 is TGTGCCAGCAGCTTGGGGGGAACAGGGGGCTACGAGCAGTACTTC.

The chain joins TRBV6-5 to TRBJ1-2; 8 bases are a match to TRBD1. The V gene's germline CDR1 is MNHEY and CDR2 SVGAGI. V shed 6 bases and J 5 bases; nucleotides not matched to a gene: 11. The length of the CDR3 is 15 residues. The CDR3 loop is CASSFWQGASYGYTF. The DNA of the CDR3 is TGTGCCAGCAGCTTCTGGCAGGGGGCGTCGTATGGCTACACCTTC.

The chain has TRBV2 and TRBJ1-1, with TRBD1 matching over 9 bases. The ends lost 6 bases at V and 4 bases at J; junction bases unmatched: 9. Germline CDR1 is SNHLY and CDR2 is FYNNEI. The length of the CDR3 is 15 residues. CDR3 loop: CASSKQGAKPTEAFF. Here the CDR3 DNA reads TGTGCCAGCAGCAAACAGGGGGCGAAGCCCACTGAAGCTTTCTTT. Complete variable domain (other parts from reference TRBV2 and TRBJ1-1): EPEVTQTPSHQVTQMGQEVILRCVPISNHLYFYWYRQILGQKVEFLVSFYNNEISEKSEIFDDQFSVERPDGSNFTLKIRSTKLEDSAMYFCASSKQGAKPTEAFFGQGTRLTVV.

V usage is TRBV7-9 and J usage is TRBJ1-4, with D possibly matching TRBD1 (5 bases). This CDR3 has 15 amino acids. With 1 base removed from V and 5 bases from J, the gap between germline ends came to 11 bases. Per the germline V gene, CDR1 is SEHNR and CDR2 is FQNEAQ (reference sequence). CDR3 sequence reads: CASSLGRGLNEKLFF. The CDR3 coding sequence is TGTGCCAGCAGCTTAGGTCGGGGGTTGAATGAAAAACTGTTTTTT.

The chain carries TRBV10-1 and TRBJ2-1; TRBD2 matches at 9 bases. V lost 6 bases and J lost 4; bases outside the gene matches: 4. The germline gives CDR1 WNHNN, CDR2 SYGVQD (reference sequence). This CDR3 has 14 residues. The CDR3: CASSLAGKYNEQFF. The CDR3 bases are TGCGCCAGCAGCCTAGCGGGAAAGTACAATGAGCAGTTCTTC.

V usage is TRBV25-1 and J usage is TRBJ2-7, with D possibly matching TRBD1 (6 bases). CDR1 is MGHDK and CDR2 is SYGVNS in the germline V gene. This CDR3 comprises 14 residues. Trimming removed 4 bases from V and 0 bases from J, with 10 bases in between. CDR3 nucleotide sequence: TGTGCCAGCAGTGCCACAGGGAGCTCCTACGAGCAGTACTTC. Its protein is CASSATGSSYEQYF.

The genes are TRBV27 and TRBJ2-7, with 10 bases identical to TRBD1. The CDR3 consists of 16 residues. Trimming at V came to 5 bases and at J to 3 bases, leaving 10 bases not matched to a gene. Germline CDR1 MNHEY, CDR2 SMNVEV (reference sequence). In DNA form, the CDR3 reads TGTGCCAGCAGTCCAACCAAGGGACAGGGGATCTACGAGCAGTACTTC. Encoded protein: CASSPTKGQGIYEQYF.

V usage is TRBV2 and J usage is TRBJ2-7, with D perhaps TRBD2 (5 bases). In germline, CDR1 is SNHLY, CDR2 FYNNEI. Trimming cost V 2 bases and J 9 bases, with 11 bases left between them. This CDR3 has 12 amino acids. The CDR3 reads CASSESVTRQYF. CDR3 coding DNA: TGTGCCAGCAGTGAATCGGTTACTAGGCAGTACTTC.

The chain links TRBV7-8 to TRBJ1-1; D unclear. Trimming took off 7 bases at V and 1 base at J, with 10 bases between the two ends. CDR3 length equals 13 residues. Germline V gives CDR1 SGHVS, CDR2 FQNEAQ. This CDR3 reads CASNQDRNTEAFF. In nucleotides, the CDR3 is TGTGCCAGCAACCAGGATAGGAACACTGAAGCTTTCTTT.

The chain employs TRBV6-5 and TRBJ2-5, with 10 bases aligning to TRBD2. CDR3 length: 14 amino acids. V was pared by 6 bases and J by 4 bases, with 5 bases of the junction left unmatched. CDR1 and CDR2 from the germline V gene are MNHEY and SVGAGI. The CDR3 region has the DNA TGTGCCAGCAGCCTAGCGGGAGAGGGAGAGACCCAGTACTTC. It translates to CASSLAGEGETQYF.

V and J are TRBV5-6 and TRBJ1-2; 9 bases agree with TRBD1. The germline CDR1 and CDR2 sequences are SGHDT and YYEEEE. After removal of 3 bases from V and 2 bases from J, the junction contained 5 bases not matched to a gene. The CDR3 contains 15 residues. The DNA of the CDR3 is TGTGCCAGCAGCTGGGACAGGGAGGGGAACTATGGCTACACCTTC. Protein product: CASSWDREGNYGYTF.

The V and J genes are TRBV6-1 and TRBJ1-1, with 7 bases lining up with TRBD1. The V gene end was trimmed by 5 bases and the J gene end by 11 bases; junction bases not matched to a gene: 5. This CDR3 spans 11 amino acids. CDR1 and CDR2 (germline): MNHNS, SASEGT. The CDR3 DNA follows: TGTGCCAGCAGTTACAGGGGAAAGGCTTTCTTT. As protein: CASSYRGKAFF.

The rearrangement links TRBV27 to TRBJ1-2; 7 bases align to TRBD1. V gave up 6 bases and J gave up 8 bases; unmatched junction bases: 6. This CDR3 region has 12 residues. Germline CDR1 MNHEY, CDR2 SMNVEV (reference sequence). CDR3 sequence: CASRSTGVGYTF. The DNA for the CDR3 is TGTGCCAGCAGGAGTACAGGGGTAGGCTACACCTTC.

The chain is built from TRBV6-1 and TRBJ2-7; maybe TRBD2 (5 bases). The length of the CDR3 is 13 residues. The V gene's germline CDR1 is MNHNS and CDR2 SASEGT. Trimming removed 8 bases at V and 2 bases at J, with 13 bases between. CDR3 in DNA: TGTGCCAGCGGAAGCCGGGGTACCTACGAGCAGTACTTC. Residues: CASGSRGTYEQYF.